The entry that follows covers one T cell receptor (beta chain) sequence. This sample was included in a study of blood T cell repertoires in COVID-19. Study-wide context: The United States, Italy and Spain provided the acute and convalescent COVID-19 samples. PBMCs, B-cell-depleted T cells, or T cells provided the cDNA or gDNA that made up the material.

Trimming took 3 bases from V and 1 from J, leaving 10 bases between them. Germline CDR1 MNHEY, CDR2 SMNVEV (reference sequence). This CDR3 has 16 amino acids. Authors' methods: Amplified reference gene primers provided the basis for estimating nucleated cell counts. Here immunoSEQ multiplex PCR was the method, and the copy in TCRdb shows in-frame clones only, minus some. V, J and clone size derive from that table, while D and trimming were established from the DNA sequence. The sample lists 150,000 to 200,000 clones, roughly nine tenths seen once, with 1.5% to 2% in the top ten. The sequenced material came from peripheral blood. The chain has TRBV27 and TRBJ2-6; D remains ambiguous. This TCR was recovered from a man aged 18 to 29 who had recovered from COVID-19. CDR3 DNA sequence: TGTGCCAGCAGTTTCGATCAACGGTCTGGGGCCAACGTCCTGACTTTC. It specifies CASSFDQRSGANVLTF.